The next 22 T cell receptor beta chains were all read from a single sample in a study of response to subunit inactivated influenza vaccine. TCRdb fed the RT-PCR reads into MiXCR, producing one record per CDR3 protein. This sample has 540,000 or so distinct CDR3 sequences, with approximately 12% found just once. The sample consisted of PBMCs from blood, taken about 40 days after vaccination. Receptors originate from a man aged 45-65 years who received an inactivated influenza vaccine.

V and J are TRBV7-9 and TRBJ2-7; the D is unclear. The germline V and J ends were trimmed by 5 bases and 5 bases, with 10 bases remaining between them. The CDR3 is made up of 12 amino acids. CDR1 is SEHNR, CDR2 FQNEAQ, per germline (reference sequence). In nucleotides, the CDR3 is TGTGCCAGCAGCCCATTTGGGAACGAGCAGTACTTC. Translating it yields CASSPFGNEQYF.

The sample holds many counts of this clonotype. CDR3 residues: CASSRGTGNQPQHF. CDR3 coding DNA: TGTGCCAGCAGCCGAGGGACAGGAAATCAGCCCCAGCATTTT. This chain uses TRBV7-2 with TRBJ1-5; 8 positions agree with TRBD1. The germline CDR1 and CDR2 sequences are SGHTA and FQGNSA. Trimming removed 5 bases from V and 4 bases from J; junction bases left unmatched: 4. The CDR3 has 14 amino acids.

The chain employs TRBV12-3 or TRBV12-4 and TRBJ2-5, with TRBD1 identical over 7 bases. The CDR3 contains 16 residues. V was clipped by 5 bases and J by 0 bases; unmatched bases: 9. CDR3 amino acids: CASSPDRVRYQETQYF. The CDR3 nucleotides read TGTGCCAGCAGTCCTGACAGGGTACGTTACCAAGAGACCCAGTACTTC.

The chain recombines TRBV6-1 with TRBJ2-7, with TRBD2 identical over 14 bases. The CDR3 has 15 amino acids. CDR1 MNHNS and CDR2 SASEGT come from the germline V gene. J gave up 4 bases and V 6 bases, and 5 bases lay outside the gene matches. CDR3 sequence: CASSAGLAGEYEQYF. CDR3 DNA: TGTGCCAGCAGCGCGGGACTAGCGGGGGAGTACGAGCAGTACTTC.

This clonotype was counted at least ten times. The genes are TRBV12-3 or TRBV12-4 and TRBJ2-7; 9 bases agree with TRBD2. Trimming took 1 base from V and 7 from J; bases not matched to a gene: 8. This CDR3 region has 15 residues. The CDR3 region has the DNA TGTGCCAGCAGTTTAGGGCTAGCGGGGATCGAGGAGCAGTACTTC. This codes for CASSLGLAGIEEQYF.

This clonotype was observed at least ten times. This chain links TRBV6-4 with TRBJ2-1; possibly TRBD1 or TRBD2 for D (5 bases each). Germline V CDR1 and CDR2: MRHNA, SNTAGT. The germline V and J ends were trimmed by 1 base and 8 bases, with 15 bases remaining between them. The CDR3 sequence is 15 residues long. The CDR3 nucleotides read TGTGCCAGCAGTGACTGGGGGAGAACTACAGATGAGCAGTTCTTC. Its translation: CASSDWGRTTDEQFF.

This clonotype was found many times. DNA for the CDR3: TGTGCCAGCAGGATCGCGGAAAAACTGTTTTTT. It encodes CASRIAEKLFF. The chain uses TRBV6-2 or TRBV6-3 and TRBJ1-4; no clear D gene. The V gene's germline CDR1 is MNHEY and CDR2 SVGEGT. V was pared by 6 bases and J by 8 bases, with 7 bases between. The CDR3 has 11 amino acids.

The V gene is TRBV7-2, the J gene TRBJ2-5; tentatively, D is TRBD1 or TRBD2 (5 bases each). The germline V and J ends were trimmed by 5 bases and 4 bases, with 14 bases remaining between them. CDR3 size: 14 residues. Germline V gives CDR1 SGHTA, CDR2 FQGNSA. The CDR3, as DNA: TGTGCCAGCAGCCCCCTGGGGGTTCGAGAGACCCAGTACTTC. Its protein is CASSPLGVRETQYF.

This clonotype has a handful of counts. This rearrangement joins TRBV20-1 to TRBJ2-3; tentative D call: TRBD2 (7 bases). CDR3 size: 14 residues. Germline V gives CDR1 DFQATT, CDR2 SNEGSKA (reference sequence). V lost 5 bases to trimming and J lost 10 bases, with 22 bases between them. This chain's CDR3 is CSASPGGRWGPQYF. DNA of the CDR3: TGCAGTGCTTCCCCCGGGGGGCGGTGGGGGCCGCAGTATTTT.

This clonotype appeared a few times. This chain connects TRBV20-1 to TRBJ2-1; maybe TRBD1 (6 bases). The germline gives CDR1 DFQATT, CDR2 SNEGSKA (reference sequence). Trimming cost V 6 bases and J 6 bases, with 15 bases left between them. CDR3 length: 13 residues. The CDR3 loop is CSARDIKFNEQFF. The CDR3, as DNA: TGCAGTGCACGGGACATCAAGTTCAATGAGCAGTTCTTC.

This rearrangement joins TRBV29-1 to TRBJ2-1; TRBD2 agrees at 7 bases. CDR1 is SQVTM and CDR2 is ANQGSEA in the germline V gene. J lost 0 bases, V lost 0 bases, and 8 bases had no gene match. This CDR3 has 17 amino acids. In DNA, the CDR3 is TGCAGCGTTGAAGATCCAGGTAGCGGGCGCTCCTACAATGAGCAGTTCTTC. Encoded protein: CSVEDPGSGRSYNEQFF.

The V and J genes are TRBV15 and TRBJ1-1; no firm D call. The V gene lost 3 bases and the J gene lost 3 bases, with 11 bases spanning the gap. The CDR3 is 14 residues long. The germline V gene encodes CDR1 LNHNV and CDR2 YYDKDF (reference sequence). CDR3 sequence: CATSRELSDTEAFF. The DNA for the CDR3 is TGTGCCACCAGCAGGGAGCTGTCGGACACTGAAGCTTTCTTT. Full variable domain (remainder filled in from reference TRBV15 and TRBJ1-1): DAMVIQNPRYQVTQFGKPVTLSCSQTLNHNVMYWYQQKSSQAPKLLFHYYDKDFNNEADTPDNFQSRRPNTSFCFLDIRSPGLGDTAMYLCATSRELSDTEAFFGQGTRLTVV.

The genes are TRBV5-1 and TRBJ2-7; the D is unclear. The tail of the sequence fits TRBJ2-1 better, so the J call may be wrong. This CDR3 is 13 amino acids long. Germline V gene data show CDR1 as SGHRS and CDR2 as YFSETQ. CDR3: CASSFSPSYEQFF. The DNA of the CDR3 is TGCGCCAGCAGCTTTTCGCCCTCCTACGAGCAGTTCTTC.

This clonotype was seen a handful of times. V gene TRBV7-9 combines with J gene TRBJ1-4; possible D gene TRBD1, 5 bases. V lost 6 bases and J 0 bases, leaving 8 bases between the germline ends. The CDR3 spans 14 residues. Looked up from germline, CDR1 is SEHNR and CDR2 is FQNEAQ (reference sequence). CDR3 region: CASSIQATNEKLFF. CDR3 coding DNA: TGTGCCAGCAGTATACAGGCAACTAATGAAAAACTGTTTTTT.

The chain links TRBV11-3 to TRBJ2-7; D remains unclear. V lost 0 bases and J 3 bases, leaving 6 bases between the germline ends. CDR1 and CDR2 from the germline V gene are SGHNT and YENEEA. CDR3 length: 13 residues. The CDR3 loop reads CASSLDSNYEQYF. The CDR3 bases are TGTGCCAGCAGCTTAGACAGCAACTACGAGCAGTACTTC.

There are a few counts of this clonotype. V is TRBV7-9 and J is TRBJ2-1; D is unclear. There are 12 residues in the CDR3. V shed 5 bases and J shed 8 bases, with 10 bases lying between them. The germline CDR1 and CDR2 sequences are SEHNR and FQNEAQ (reference sequence). CDR3 amino acids: CASSPLQDEQFF. As DNA, the CDR3 is TGTGCCAGCAGCCCGTTGCAGGATGAGCAGTTCTTC.

This chain links TRBV5-1 with TRBJ2-2; D is perhaps TRBD2 (6 bases). Germline lookup yields CDR1 SGHRS and CDR2 YFSETQ. V was trimmed by 6 bases and J by 0 bases, leaving 15 bases between them. This CDR3 is 16 amino acids long. The CDR3 sequence is CASTWRGETNTGELFF. DNA for the CDR3: TGCGCCAGCACTTGGAGGGGCGAGACGAACACCGGGGAGCTGTTTTTT.

This clonotype was picked up many times. J is TRBJ1-2 and V is TRBV12-3 or TRBV12-4; no definite D call. CDR3 size: 13 residues. V lost 1 base and J lost 2, with 5 bases in between. The CDR3 region has the DNA TGTGCCAGCAGTTTAGACAAAAACTATGGCTACACCTTC. This encodes CASSLDKNYGYTF.

This clonotype appeared many times. The DNA of the CDR3 is TGCAGCGTTGAAGTGCCCCCTACAGGGACGGAGACCCAGTACTTC. Its translation: CSVEVPPTGTETQYF. This chain uses TRBV29-1 with TRBJ2-5, with a tentative D call TRBD1 (6 bases). V dropped 1 base and J dropped 5 bases, with 17 bases sitting between them. The CDR3 sequence is 15 residues long. Germline V lookup: CDR1 SQVTM, CDR2 ANQGSEA.

The gene calls are TRBV7-9 and TRBJ1-4; D remains unclear. Trimming cost V 2 bases and J 8 bases, with 9 bases left between them. CDR1 and CDR2 (germline): SEHNR, FQNEAQ (reference sequence). The CDR3 contains 13 residues. The CDR3 DNA is TGTGCCAGCAGCTTACAAGGGTTGGAAAAACTGTTTTTT. Translating it yields CASSLQGLEKLFF.

This clonotype has a handful of counts. The chain is built from TRBV24-1 and TRBJ2-7; 7 nucleotides match TRBD2. J was trimmed by 6 bases and V by 3 bases; bases with no gene match: 4. This CDR3 spans 13 amino acids. Looked up from germline, CDR1 is KGHDR and CDR2 is SFDVKD. As DNA, the CDR3 is TGTGCCACCAGTGATCCCCCGGGGGGCGAGCAGTACTTC. Encoded protein: CATSDPPGGEQYF.

This clonotype was seen a handful of times. This chain uses TRBV18 with TRBJ1-1; maybe TRBD1 (5 bases). The V gene's germline CDR1 is KGHSH and CDR2 LQKENI. This CDR3 is built from 14 residues. V gave up 5 bases and J gave up 0 bases, with 10 bases separating them. DNA of the CDR3: TGTGCCAGCTCAGAGGGACCGCTGAACACTGAAGCTTTCTTT. Amino acids: CASSEGPLNTEAFF.